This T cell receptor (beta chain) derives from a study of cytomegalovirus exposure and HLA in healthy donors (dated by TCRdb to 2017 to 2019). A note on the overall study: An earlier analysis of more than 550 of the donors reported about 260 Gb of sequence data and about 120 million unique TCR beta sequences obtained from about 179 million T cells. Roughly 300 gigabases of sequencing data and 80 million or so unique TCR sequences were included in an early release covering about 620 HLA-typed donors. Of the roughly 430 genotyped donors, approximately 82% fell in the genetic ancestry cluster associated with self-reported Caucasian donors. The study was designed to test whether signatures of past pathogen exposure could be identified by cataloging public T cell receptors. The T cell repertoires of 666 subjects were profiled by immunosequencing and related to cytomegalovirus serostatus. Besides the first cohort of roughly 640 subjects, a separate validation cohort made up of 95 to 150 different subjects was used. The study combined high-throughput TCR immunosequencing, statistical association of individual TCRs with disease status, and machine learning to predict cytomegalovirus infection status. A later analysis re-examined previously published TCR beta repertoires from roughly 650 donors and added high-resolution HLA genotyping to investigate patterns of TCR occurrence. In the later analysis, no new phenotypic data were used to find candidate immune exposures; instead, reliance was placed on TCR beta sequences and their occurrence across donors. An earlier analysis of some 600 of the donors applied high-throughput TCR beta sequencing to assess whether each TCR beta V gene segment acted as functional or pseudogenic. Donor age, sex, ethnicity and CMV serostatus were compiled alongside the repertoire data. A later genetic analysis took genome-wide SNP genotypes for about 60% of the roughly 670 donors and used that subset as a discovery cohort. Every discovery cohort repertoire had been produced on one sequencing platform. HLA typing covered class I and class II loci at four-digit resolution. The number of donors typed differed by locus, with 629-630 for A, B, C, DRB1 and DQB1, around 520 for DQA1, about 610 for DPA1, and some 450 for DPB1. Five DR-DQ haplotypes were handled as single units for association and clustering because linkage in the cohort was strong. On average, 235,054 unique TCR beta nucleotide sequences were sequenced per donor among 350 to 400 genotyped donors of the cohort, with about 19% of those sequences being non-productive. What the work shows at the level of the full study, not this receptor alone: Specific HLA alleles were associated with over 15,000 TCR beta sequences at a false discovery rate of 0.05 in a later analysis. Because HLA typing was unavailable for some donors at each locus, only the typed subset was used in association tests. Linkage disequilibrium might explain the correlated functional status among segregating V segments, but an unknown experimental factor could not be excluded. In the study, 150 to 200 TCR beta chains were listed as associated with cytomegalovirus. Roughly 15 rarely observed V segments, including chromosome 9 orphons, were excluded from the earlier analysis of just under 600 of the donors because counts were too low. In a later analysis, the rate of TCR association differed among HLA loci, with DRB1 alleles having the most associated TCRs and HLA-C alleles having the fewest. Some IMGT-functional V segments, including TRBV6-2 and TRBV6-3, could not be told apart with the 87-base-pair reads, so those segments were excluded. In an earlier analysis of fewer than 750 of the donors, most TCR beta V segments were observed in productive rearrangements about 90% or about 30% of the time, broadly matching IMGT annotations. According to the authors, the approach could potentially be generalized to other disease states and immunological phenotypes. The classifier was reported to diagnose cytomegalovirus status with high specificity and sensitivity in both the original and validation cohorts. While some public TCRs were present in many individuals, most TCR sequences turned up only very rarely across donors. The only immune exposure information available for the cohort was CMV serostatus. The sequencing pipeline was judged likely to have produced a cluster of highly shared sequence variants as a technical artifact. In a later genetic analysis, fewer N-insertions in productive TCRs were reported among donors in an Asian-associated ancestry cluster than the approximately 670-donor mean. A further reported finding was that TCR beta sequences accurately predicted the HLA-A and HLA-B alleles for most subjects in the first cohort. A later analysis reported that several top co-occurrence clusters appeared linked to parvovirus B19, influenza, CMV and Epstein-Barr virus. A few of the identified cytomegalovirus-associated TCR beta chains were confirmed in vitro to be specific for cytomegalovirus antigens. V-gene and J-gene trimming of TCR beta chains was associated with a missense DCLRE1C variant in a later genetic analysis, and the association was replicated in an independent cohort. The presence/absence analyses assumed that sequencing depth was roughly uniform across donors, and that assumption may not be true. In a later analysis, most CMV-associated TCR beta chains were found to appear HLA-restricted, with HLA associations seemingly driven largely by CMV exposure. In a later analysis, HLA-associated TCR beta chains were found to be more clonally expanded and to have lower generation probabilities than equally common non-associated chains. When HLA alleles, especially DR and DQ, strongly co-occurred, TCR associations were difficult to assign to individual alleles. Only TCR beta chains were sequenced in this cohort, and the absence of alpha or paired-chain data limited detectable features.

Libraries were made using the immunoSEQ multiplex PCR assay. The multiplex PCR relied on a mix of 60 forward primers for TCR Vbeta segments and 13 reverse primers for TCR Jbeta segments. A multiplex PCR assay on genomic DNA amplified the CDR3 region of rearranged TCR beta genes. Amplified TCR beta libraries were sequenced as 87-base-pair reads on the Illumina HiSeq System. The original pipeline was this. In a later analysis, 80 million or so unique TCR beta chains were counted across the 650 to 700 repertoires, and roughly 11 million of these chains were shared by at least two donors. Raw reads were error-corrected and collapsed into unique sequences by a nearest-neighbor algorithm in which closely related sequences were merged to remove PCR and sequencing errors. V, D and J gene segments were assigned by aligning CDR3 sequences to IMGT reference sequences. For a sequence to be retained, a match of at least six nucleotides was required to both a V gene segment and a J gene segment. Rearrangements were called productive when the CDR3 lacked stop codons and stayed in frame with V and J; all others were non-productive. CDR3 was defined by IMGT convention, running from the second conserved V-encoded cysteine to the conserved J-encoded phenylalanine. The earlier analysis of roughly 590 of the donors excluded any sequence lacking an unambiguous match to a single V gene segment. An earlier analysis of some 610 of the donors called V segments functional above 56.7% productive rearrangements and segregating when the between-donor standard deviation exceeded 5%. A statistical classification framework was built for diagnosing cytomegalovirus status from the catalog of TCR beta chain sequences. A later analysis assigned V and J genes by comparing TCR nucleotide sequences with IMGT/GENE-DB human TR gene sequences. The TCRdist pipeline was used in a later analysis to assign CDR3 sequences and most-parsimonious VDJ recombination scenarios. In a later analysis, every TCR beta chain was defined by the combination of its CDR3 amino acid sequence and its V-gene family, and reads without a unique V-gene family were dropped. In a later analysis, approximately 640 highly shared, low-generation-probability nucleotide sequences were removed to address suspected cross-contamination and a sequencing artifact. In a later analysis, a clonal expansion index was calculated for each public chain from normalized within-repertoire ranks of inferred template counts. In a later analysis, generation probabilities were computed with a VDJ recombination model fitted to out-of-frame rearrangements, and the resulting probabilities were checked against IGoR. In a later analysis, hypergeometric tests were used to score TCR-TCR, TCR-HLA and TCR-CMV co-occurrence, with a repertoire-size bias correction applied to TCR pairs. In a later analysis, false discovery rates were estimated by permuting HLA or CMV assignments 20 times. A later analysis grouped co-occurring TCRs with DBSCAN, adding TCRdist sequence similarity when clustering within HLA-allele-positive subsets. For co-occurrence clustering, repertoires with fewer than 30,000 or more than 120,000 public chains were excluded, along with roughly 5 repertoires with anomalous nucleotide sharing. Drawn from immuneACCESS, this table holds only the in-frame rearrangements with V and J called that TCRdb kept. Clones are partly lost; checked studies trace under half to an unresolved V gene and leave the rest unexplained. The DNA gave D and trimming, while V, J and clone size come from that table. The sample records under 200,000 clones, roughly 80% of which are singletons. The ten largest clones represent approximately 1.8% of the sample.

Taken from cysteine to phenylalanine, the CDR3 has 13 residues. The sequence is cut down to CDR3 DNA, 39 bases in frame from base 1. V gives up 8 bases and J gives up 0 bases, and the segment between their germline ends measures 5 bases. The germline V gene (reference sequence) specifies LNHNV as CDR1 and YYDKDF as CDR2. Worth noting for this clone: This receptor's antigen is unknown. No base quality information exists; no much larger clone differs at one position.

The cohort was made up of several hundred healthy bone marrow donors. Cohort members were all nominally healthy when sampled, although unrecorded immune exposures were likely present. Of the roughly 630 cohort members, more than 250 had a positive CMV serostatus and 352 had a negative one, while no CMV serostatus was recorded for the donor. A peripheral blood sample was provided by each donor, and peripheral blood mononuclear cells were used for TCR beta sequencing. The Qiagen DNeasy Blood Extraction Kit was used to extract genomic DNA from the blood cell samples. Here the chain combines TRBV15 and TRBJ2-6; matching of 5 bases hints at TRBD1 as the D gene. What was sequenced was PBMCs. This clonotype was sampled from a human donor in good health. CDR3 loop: CATDSSGANVLTF. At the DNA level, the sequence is TGTGCCACCGACAGCTCTGGGGCCAACGTCCTGACTTTC.